This T cell receptor (beta chain) was obtained from a study of cytomegalovirus exposure and HLA in healthy donors. General observations from the study: The investigators catalogued 160 or so TCR beta chains as cytomegalovirus-associated.

CDR1 LNHNV and CDR2 YYDKDF come from the germline V gene (reference sequence). The CDR3 runs to 14 residues. Trimming removed 0 bases from V and 5 bases from J, with 10 bases in between. With regard to this clone: Its antigen remains unknown.

Data came from immunoSEQ multiplex PCR; TCRdb stores just in-frame clones and leaves some out. Altogether some 63,000 clones are present, 80% to 90% being singletons, with the ten largest covering 0.95% to 1.5%. V usage is TRBV15 and J usage is TRBJ2-5; D unresolved. Sequences were obtained from PBMCs. The TCR originated in a woman aged 18-35 years in good health and CMV-seronegative. CDR3 DNA: TGTGCCACCAGCAGAGATTTTCGGTTGGAGACCCAGTACTTC. Amino acids: CATSRDFRLETQYF.